A single T cell receptor beta chain is shown here with its context. Its specificity is not known. Sequenced by immunoSEQ multiplex PCR; TCRdb stores in-frame clones only, minus some. The sample records about 3,200 clones, approximately 80% being singletons. This record belongs to a study of immune evolution from preneoplasia to lung adenocarcinoma. The CDR3 length is 12 residues. Trimming removed 1 base from V and 5 bases from J, with 3 bases in between. Germline V gives CDR1 LNHDA, CDR2 SQIVND (reference sequence). Study-wide findings and caveats: From normal lung to invasive adenocarcinoma, top clone frequencies appeared to decrease. Highest clonality occurred in KRAS-mutant, not EGFR-mutant or double wild-type, nodules.

Patients had resection in Japan or China between about 2014 and 2017. After pathologic assessment, macro-dissection selected premalignant or tumor cells for extraction. The receptor was isolated from a person in their 70s with lung adenocarcinoma. Specimen: FFPE atypical adenomatous hyperplasia tissue from the lung. The sample's subset: atypical adenomatous hyperplasia (AAH), lung preneoplasia. The rearrangement uses TRBV19 and TRBJ2-4; D ambiguous. In DNA, the CDR3 is TGTGCCAGTAGTATAGGGCAAAACATTCAGTACTTC. The encoded protein is CASSIGQNIQYF. Supplemented by reference TRBV19 and TRBJ2-4, the full variable domain reads DGGITQSPKYLFRKEGQNVTLSCEQNLNHDAMYWYRQDPGQGLRLIYYSQIVNDFQKGDIAEGYSVSREKKESFPLTVTSAQKNPTAFYLCASSIGQNIQYFGAGTRLSVL.